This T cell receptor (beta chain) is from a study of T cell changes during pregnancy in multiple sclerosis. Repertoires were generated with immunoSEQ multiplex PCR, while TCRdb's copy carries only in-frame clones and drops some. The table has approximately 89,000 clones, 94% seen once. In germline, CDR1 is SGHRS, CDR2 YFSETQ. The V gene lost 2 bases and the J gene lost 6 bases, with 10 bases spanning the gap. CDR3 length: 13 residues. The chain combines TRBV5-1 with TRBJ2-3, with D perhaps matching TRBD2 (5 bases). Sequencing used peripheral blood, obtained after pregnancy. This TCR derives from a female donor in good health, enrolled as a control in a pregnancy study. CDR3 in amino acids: CASSLQWRDTQYF. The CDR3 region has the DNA TGCGCCAGCAGCTTACAGTGGAGGGATACGCAGTATTTT.